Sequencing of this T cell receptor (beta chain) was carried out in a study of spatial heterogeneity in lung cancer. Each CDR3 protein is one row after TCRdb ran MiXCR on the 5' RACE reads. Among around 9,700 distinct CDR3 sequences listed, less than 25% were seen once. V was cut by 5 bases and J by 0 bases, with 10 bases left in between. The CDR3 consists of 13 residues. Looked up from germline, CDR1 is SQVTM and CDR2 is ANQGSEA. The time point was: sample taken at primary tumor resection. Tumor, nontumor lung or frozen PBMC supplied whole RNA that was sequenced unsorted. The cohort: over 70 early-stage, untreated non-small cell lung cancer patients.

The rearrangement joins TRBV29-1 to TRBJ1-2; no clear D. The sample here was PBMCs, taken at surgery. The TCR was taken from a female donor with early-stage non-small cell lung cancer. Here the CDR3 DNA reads TGCAGCGTTATTTTGGGATCTAACTATGGCTACACCTTC. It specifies CSVILGSNYGYTF.